This passage covers 25 T cell receptor beta chains from one sample sequenced in a study of blood T cell repertoires in COVID-19. Sequencing was performed with immunoSEQ multiplex PCR; in TCRdb, only in-frame clones are kept and a portion is missing. The profile shows approximately 400,000 clones, approximately 91% of them singletons. Sequenced sample: PBMCs or T cells enriched from blood (not recorded which). The receptor set was obtained from a woman in her 40s who had been exposed to COVID-19.

This chain connects TRBV19 to TRBJ2-1; the D is unclear. This CDR3 is built from 18 residues. Germline V lookup: CDR1 LNHDA, CDR2 SQIVND (reference sequence). The V gene lost 5 bases and the J gene lost 0 bases, with 20 bases spanning the gap. The CDR3 DNA follows: TGTGCCAGTAGTTCTCAGGCTCGCCCTTTGGACTCCTACAATGAGCAGTTCTTC. Its translation: CASSSQARPLDSYNEQFF.

CDR3 nucleotides: TGTGCCAGCAGCCCCGAGGGACTAGCGGGCGAGCAGTACTTC. It is translated as CASSPEGLAGEQYF. The rearrangement uses TRBV7-9 and TRBJ2-7, with 12 positions matching TRBD2. The CDR3 contains 14 residues. Germline values: CDR1 SEHNR, CDR2 FQNEAQ (reference sequence). The V segment lost 5 bases and the J segment 6 bases; nucleotides outside the gene matches: 5. The full variable domain, its missing parts supplied by reference TRBV7-9 and TRBJ2-7, is DTGVSQNPRHKITKRGQNVTFRCDPISEHNRLYWYRQTLGQGPEFLTYFQNEAQLEKSRLLSDRFSAERPKGSFSTLEIQRTEQGDSAMYLCASSPEGLAGEQYFGPGTRLTVT.

The sample holds a few counts of this clone. V gene TRBV14 combines with J gene TRBJ1-5; 10 nucleotides align to TRBD1. CDR3 length: 15 residues. The germline V gene has CDR1 SGHDN and CDR2 FVKESK. V shed 2 bases and J 4 bases; nucleotides not matched to a gene: 2. CDR3 sequence: CASSQMGQGNQPQHF. CDR3 coding DNA: TGTGCCAGCAGCCAAATGGGACAGGGGAATCAGCCCCAGCATTTT.

The chain employs TRBV15 and TRBJ1-1; D is possibly TRBD1 (5 bases). V was pared by 1 base and J by 8 bases, with 14 bases between. Germline CDR1 LNHNV, CDR2 YYDKDF (reference sequence). The CDR3 extends over 14 amino acids. The CDR3 is CATSRAEGVREAFF. The CDR3 nucleotides are TGTGCCACCAGCAGAGCTGAAGGGGTAAGGGAAGCTTTCTTT.

CDR3 loop: CASSTGTSVHEQFF. CDR3 DNA: TGTGCCAGTAGCACCGGGACTAGTGTACATGAGCAGTTCTTC. The chain employs TRBV19 and TRBJ2-1, with TRBD2 matching 8 bases. The CDR3 totals 14 residues. V lost 6 bases, J lost 8 bases, and 9 bases stayed unmatched. Germline CDR1 is LNHDA and CDR2 is SQIVND (reference sequence).

This sequence joins TRBV19 and TRBJ2-5, with 14 bases matching TRBD2. CDR3 length equals 15 residues. Germline V lookup: CDR1 LNHDA, CDR2 SQIVND (reference sequence). V shed 4 bases and J 5 bases; nucleotides not matched to a gene: 3. In DNA form, the CDR3 reads TGTGCCAGTAGTAGACTAGCGGGGGGGTTGGAGACCCAGTACTTC. Translating gives CASSRLAGGLETQYF.

The chain combines TRBV7-9 with TRBJ2-7; 7 bases match TRBD1. The germline V gene encodes CDR1 SEHNR and CDR2 FQNEAQ (reference sequence). The CDR3 covers 14 residues. The J segment lost 5 bases and the V segment lost 6 bases, leaving 10 bases of the junction unmatched. Here the CDR3 reads CASRRTGDFNEQYF. The DNA of the CDR3 is TGTGCCAGCAGACGTACAGGGGATTTTAACGAGCAGTACTTC.

The chain joins TRBV5-1 to TRBJ2-1, with TRBD2 matching 8 bases. Germline V gene data show CDR1 as SGHRS and CDR2 as YFSETQ. CDR3 length: 15 amino acids. J gave up 5 bases and V 2 bases, and 6 bases lay outside the gene matches. This CDR3 is CASSFIGTRNNEQFF. In DNA form, the CDR3 reads TGCGCCAGCAGCTTTATTGGGACTAGAAACAATGAGCAGTTCTTC.

The CDR3 sequence: CASSYLPDTLGQPQHF. Written as DNA, the CDR3 is TGTGCCAGCAGTTACCTCCCGGACACTTTAGGGCAGCCCCAGCATTTT. The chain links TRBV6-2 or TRBV6-3 to TRBJ1-5, with a weak D call TRBD1 (5 bases). Germline CDR1 is MNHEY and CDR2 is SVGEGT. Trimming stripped 2 bases from V and 7 bases from J, with 18 bases between. The CDR3 sequence is 16 residues long.

The V call is TRBV11-2, the J call TRBJ2-2; weak D call: TRBD2 (6 bases). CDR3 length: 19 residues. Germline loops: CDR1 SGHAT, CDR2 FQNNGV. V lost 6 bases, J lost 6 bases, and 29 bases lay in between. DNA of the CDR3: TGTGCCAGCAGTTCTCATGGCCGGGGTCTAGCGAATAAGGCCGGGGAGCTGTTTTTT. It translates to CASSSHGRGLANKAGELFF. Full variable domain (rest looked up from reference TRBV11-2 and TRBJ2-2): EAGVAQSPRYKIIEKRQSVAFWCNPISGHATLYWYQQILGQGPKLLIQFQNNGVVDDSQLPKDRFSAERLKGVDSTLKIQPAKLEDSAVYLCASSSHGRGLANKAGELFFGEGSRLTVL.

V and J are TRBV19 and TRBJ1-1; no clear D gene. This CDR3 has 14 amino acids. The germline gives CDR1 LNHDA, CDR2 SQIVND (reference sequence). Trimming took off 10 bases at V and 2 bases at J, with 17 bases between the two ends. The DNA for the CDR3 is TGTGCCATCGGAACCGAGTCGGGTAACACTGAAGCTTTCTTT. It specifies CAIGTESGNTEAFF.

This clone was seen more than once but under ten times. J is TRBJ2-1 and V is TRBV29-1; 7 bases match TRBD1. Unmatched junction bases numbered 5, after V lost 6 bases and J lost 6 bases. The germline V gene has CDR1 SQVTM and CDR2 ANQGSEA. The CDR3 runs 12 residues. CDR3 nucleotides: TGCAGCGTGGGGGACAGAGTCAATGAGCAGTTCTTC. It is translated as CSVGDRVNEQFF.

The chain links TRBV12-3 or TRBV12-4 to TRBJ1-1; D remains unclear. With 9 bases removed from V and 0 bases from J, the gap between germline ends came to 11 bases. The CDR3 totals 13 residues. In DNA form, the CDR3 reads TGTGCCAGTCAGGTAGGCCTGAACACTGAAGCTTTCTTT. Its translation is CASQVGLNTEAFF.

The genes are TRBV7-9 and TRBJ2-5; the D gene is possibly TRBD1 (5 bases). Germline V gene lookup returns CDR1 SEHNR and CDR2 FQNEAQ (reference sequence). The CDR3 covers 15 residues. V lost 5 bases, J lost 4 bases, and 17 bases lay in between. The CDR3 sequence: CASSPRQGTLETQYF. CDR3 DNA sequence: TGTGCCAGCAGCCCCAGGCAGGGAACTTTAGAGACCCAGTACTTC.

This clone was picked up one time. J is TRBJ1-6 and V is TRBV18; D is undetermined. Germline lookup yields CDR1 KGHSH and CDR2 LQKENI. Trimming cost V 5 bases and J 0 bases, with 11 bases left between them. The CDR3 spans 16 residues. The CDR3 here is CASSSVPSSYNSPLHF. The CDR3 bases are TGTGCCAGCTCATCCGTCCCCAGCTCCTATAATTCACCCCTCCACTTT.

The CDR3 region has the DNA TGTGCCAGCAGTTACACGGGGACAGGGACAGATACGCAGTATTTT. It yields the protein CASSYTGTGTDTQYF. The gene calls are TRBV6-5 and TRBJ2-3; 9 bases fit TRBD1. With V trimmed by 2 bases and J by 3 bases, 3 bases remained unmatched. Germline values: CDR1 MNHEY, CDR2 SVGAGI. CDR3 size: 15 residues.

The CDR3 DNA sequence: TGTGCCAGCAGCCCCCGAGCAGGGGGGAACACTGAAGCTTTCTTT. This sequence encodes CASSPRAGGNTEAFF. The rearrangement joins TRBV5-4 to TRBJ1-1, with TRBD1 identical over 7 bases. Germline trimming cut 4 bases from V and 1 base from J; bases unmatched to any gene: 7. This CDR3 comprises 15 residues. In germline, CDR1 is SGHNT, CDR2 YYREEE (reference sequence). Full variable domain (missing parts from reference TRBV5-4 and TRBJ1-1): ETGVTQSPTHLIKTRGQQVTLRCSSQSGHNTVSWYQQALGQGPQFIFQYYREEENGRGNFPPRFSGLQFPNYSSELNVNALELDDSALYLCASSPRAGGNTEAFFGQGTRLTVV.

The rearrangement uses TRBV5-4 and TRBJ1-6; 8 bases align to TRBD1. Germline V CDR1 and CDR2: SGHNT, YYREEE (reference sequence). This CDR3 has 16 residues. The V and J ends lost 4 bases and 7 bases, in that order; junction bases with no gene match: 10. CDR3 sequence: CASSPDPTGVNSPLHF. CDR3 nucleotides: TGTGCCAGCAGCCCAGACCCGACAGGGGTAAATTCACCCCTCCACTTT.

This clone was seen a few times. The chain uses TRBV10-1 and TRBJ2-7; a possible D gene is TRBD2 (7 bases). CDR3 length: 13 residues. The germline V gene has CDR1 WNHNN and CDR2 SYGVQD (reference sequence). Trimming took off 5 bases at V and 4 bases at J, with 12 bases between the two ends. The CDR3 sequence is CASSRGTNYEQYF. Here the CDR3 DNA reads TGCGCCAGCAGTAGGGGGACTAATTACGAGCAGTACTTC.

This chain links TRBV5-4 with TRBJ2-2, with TRBD1 identical over 8 bases. J gave up 2 bases and V 5 bases, and 5 bases lay outside the gene matches. Germline lookup yields CDR1 SGHNT and CDR2 YYREEE (reference sequence). The CDR3 loop spans 15 amino acids. The CDR3 nucleotides are TGTGCCAGCAGAACCGGACAGGGAAACACCGGGGAGCTGTTTTTT. It specifies CASRTGQGNTGELFF.

This clone showed up just once. This sequence joins TRBV7-2 and TRBJ1-5; D is ambiguous. CDR3 length: 12 residues. The germline V gene has CDR1 SGHTA and CDR2 FQGNSA. Trimming cost V 3 bases and J 5 bases, with 5 bases left between them. The CDR3 nucleotides are TGTGCCAGCAGCTTTTCCTATCAGCCCCAGCATTTT. Encoded protein: CASSFSYQPQHF. The full variable domain, its missing parts supplied by reference TRBV7-2 and TRBJ1-5, is GAGVSQSPSNKVTEKGKDVELRCDPISGHTALYWYRQSLGQGLEFLIYFQGNSAPDKSGLPSDRFSAERTGGSVSTLTIQRTQQEDSAVYLCASSFSYQPQHFGDGTRLSIL.

V usage is TRBV15 and J usage is TRBJ2-7; TRBD1 aligns across 10 bases. The V gene end was trimmed by 5 bases and the J gene end by 7 bases; junction bases not matched to a gene: 26. The V gene's germline CDR1 is LNHNV and CDR2 YYDKDF (reference sequence). CDR3 size: 20 residues. For the CDR3, the DNA is TGTGCCACCAGCGGGTTAATCCGGGACAGGGGTCCTCGCCTTGGGAGGGAGCAGTACTTC. It yields the protein CATSGLIRDRGPRLGREQYF. The entire variable domain, with the rest obtained from reference TRBV15 and TRBJ2-7, is as follows: DAMVIQNPRYQVTQFGKPVTLSCSQTLNHNVMYWYQQKSSQAPKLLFHYYDKDFNNEADTPDNFQSRRPNTSFCFLDIRSPGLGDTAMYLCATSGLIRDRGPRLGREQYFGPGTRLTVT.

The rearrangement links TRBV29-1 to TRBJ1-2, with a tentative D call TRBD1 (6 bases). Trimming stripped 1 base from V and 4 bases from J, with 13 bases between. The germline V gene has CDR1 SQVTM and CDR2 ANQGSEA. The CDR3 is made up of 14 amino acids. CDR3 bases: TGCAGCGTTGAAGTTGGCAGGGGCACCTATGGCTACACCTTC. The encoded protein is CSVEVGRGTYGYTF. Using reference TRBV29-1 and TRBJ1-2 for the parts outside the CDR3, the full variable domain is SAVISQKPSRDICQRGTSLTIQCQVDSQVTMMFWYRQQPGQSLTLIATANQGSEATYESGFVIDKFPISRPNLTFSTLTVSNMSPEDSSIYLCSVEVGRGTYGYTFGSGTRLTVV.

J is TRBJ1-4 and V is TRBV27; D might be TRBD1 (5 bases). The CDR3 runs 22 residues. Germline assignment: CDR1 MNHEY and CDR2 SMNVEV (reference sequence). Trimming stripped 6 bases from V and 3 bases from J, with 35 bases between. The DNA of the CDR3 is TGTGCCAGCAGCCCAACTTCCTCCCCGGCCCGCAGGGTAATCGCGGCTAATGAAAAACTGTTTTTT. The encoded protein is CASSPTSSPARRVIAANEKLFF.

The chain combines TRBV19 with TRBJ1-1, with D unresolved. CDR1 is LNHDA and CDR2 is SQIVND in the germline V gene (reference sequence). The CDR3 has 14 amino acids. Trimming removed 0 bases at V and 0 bases at J, with 5 bases between. CDR3 sequence (DNA): TGTGCCAGTAGTATAGACAGGATGAACACTGAAGCTTTCTTT. Translated, it gives CASSIDRMNTEAFF. The variable domain in full, completed from reference TRBV19 and TRBJ1-1, reads DGGITQSPKYLFRKEGQNVTLSCEQNLNHDAMYWYRQDPGQGLRLIYYSQIVNDFQKGDIAEGYSVSREKKESFPLTVTSAQKNPTAFYLCASSIDRMNTEAFFGQGTRLTVV.